This T cell receptor (beta chain) was found in a study of T cells in Graves' hyperthyroidism and ophthalmopathy. Ophthalmopathy in the patients scored at least 3 on Clinical Activity Score and at least 4 on NOSPECS grade, lasting under 3 months. The PBMCs were sourced from fresh peripheral blood (about 9.7 ml). Amplified regions were TCR beta CDR3 sequences from RNA transcripts. A set of HTBI primers served as the primers for a first-round RT-PCR of the TCR CDR3. Using its own MiXCR run on the multiplex PCR reads, TCRdb lists one record per CDR3 protein. This table has roughly 520,000 distinct CDR3 sequences, approximately 24% appearing once. Germline-derived CDR1 and CDR2 are SQVTM and ANQGSEA. The CDR3 is 14 residues long. Trimming left V 0 bases short and J 2 bases short, with 11 bases between. Ten or more counts support this clonotype.

The sequenced sample was blood. The rearrangement uses TRBV29-1 and TRBJ2-7; a weak D match, TRBD1 (5 bases). This TCR came from a woman aged 30 to 39 with Graves' ophthalmopathy. The CDR3 loop is CSVEDRQGTYEQYF. In nucleotides, the CDR3 is TGCAGCGTTGAAGACAGGCAGGGTACCTACGAGCAGTACTTC.